The 17 T cell receptor beta chains listed next were all sequenced from one sample in a study of T cell responses to AZD1222 COVID-19 vaccine (dated by TCRdb to the early 2020s). Library preparation was by the immunoSEQ multiplex PCR assay. In TCRdb, the immuneACCESS table is reduced to in-frame sequences with V and J assigned. These tables do not hold every clone; where another copy was compared, an unresolved V gene accounts for under half, and the others remain unexplained. The sample data list around 150,000 clones, and around 93% of these were observed just once. The top ten clonotypes cover approximately 2.2% of the sample. Explained via the paper, the time point label denotes: baseline before first vaccination. The specimen was peripheral blood, collected on day 0 of AZD1222 vaccination. The receptors originated from an adult in good health.

The V call is TRBV6-5, the J call TRBJ1-1; 7 positions match TRBD1. CDR1 and CDR2 from the germline V gene are MNHEY and SVGAGI. V trimming: 10 bases; J trimming: 1 base; junction bases outside the gene matches: 6. CDR3 length: 13 residues. The CDR3 nucleotides are TGTGCCACCTTGGGACAGAGGAACACTGAAGCTTTCTTT. Protein sequence: CATLGQRNTEAFF.

The chain joins TRBV21-1 to TRBJ2-5; TRBD2 was called by the table and not checked on the DNA. TRBV21-1 is flagged as a pseudogene. CDR3 length equals 15 residues. DNA of the CDR3: TGTGCCAGCAGCAAACAGTGGGCCGGGGGAGAGACCCAGTACTTC. Its translation: CASSKQWAGGETQYF.

The chain links TRBV16 to TRBJ1-5; TRBD1 is a possible D gene (5 bases). V was clipped by 4 bases and J by 0 bases, with 13 bases between them. Germline assignment: CDR1 KGHSY and CDR2 FQNENV. The CDR3 runs to 16 residues. The CDR3 loop reads CASSPPRQYSNQPQHF. The CDR3 region has the DNA TGTGCCAGCAGCCCTCCGCGACAGTATAGCAATCAGCCCCAGCATTTT.

This rearrangement joins TRBV7-8 to TRBJ1-5, with 7 bases fitting TRBD1. The V gene end was trimmed by 5 bases and the J gene end by 0 bases; junction bases not matched to a gene: 10. CDR3 length: 17 residues. CDR1 is SGHVS, CDR2 FQNEAQ, per germline. This CDR3 reads CASSRDRLPHSNQPQHF. The CDR3 DNA reads TGTGCCAGCAGCCGGGACAGACTCCCCCATAGCAATCAGCCCCAGCATTTT.

This clone turned up a few times. This chain uses TRBV19 with TRBJ1-5; perhaps TRBD1 as D (5 bases). The CDR3 length is 16 residues. V was shortened by 6 bases and J by 0 bases, with 15 bases between the two germline ends. Germline CDR1 LNHDA, CDR2 SQIVND (reference sequence). The CDR3 nucleotides are TGTGCCAGTAGAGAAACAGGAGCGTATAGCAATCAGCCCCAGCATTTT. Its protein is CASRETGAYSNQPQHF. Combining the CDR3 with reference TRBV19 and TRBJ1-5 gives the whole variable domain DGGITQSPKYLFRKEGQNVTLSCEQNLNHDAMYWYRQDPGQGLRLIYYSQIVNDFQKGDIAEGYSVSREKKESFPLTVTSAQKNPTAFYLCASRETGAYSNQPQHFGDGTRLSIL.

DNA for the CDR3: TGTGCCAGTAGTATCCGGAATTCGGGCTACACCTTC. Translation: CASSIRNSGYTF. This chain links TRBV19 with TRBJ1-2; D not certain. The CDR3 runs 12 residues. The V gene's germline CDR1 is LNHDA and CDR2 SQIVND (reference sequence). Deletions cut 3 bases from V and 8 bases from J, with 10 bases between.

The chain couples TRBV4-3 to TRBJ2-1; D is possibly TRBD2 (6 bases). This CDR3 is 15 amino acids long. V lost 0 bases and J lost 7, with 13 bases in between. Germline V lookup: CDR1 LGHNA, CDR2 YSLEER. CDR3 nucleotide sequence: TGCGCCAGCAGCCAAGATGCGGGGTCTGGGAATGAGCAGTTCTTC. The encoded protein is CASSQDAGSGNEQFF.

The CDR3 DNA reads TGTGCCATCAGTCAAATGGGACAGGGGGTCACTGAAGCTTTCTTT. Translation gives CAISQMGQGVTEAFF. This chain uses TRBV10-3 with TRBJ1-1, with 11 bases aligning to TRBD1. The length of the CDR3 is 15 residues. J was trimmed by 4 bases and V by 5 bases; bases with no gene match: 6. The germline CDR1 and CDR2 sequences are ENHRY and SYGVKD.

The chain recombines TRBV30 with TRBJ1-1; D not certain. Trimming removed 2 bases at V and 2 bases at J, with 3 bases between. The CDR3 has 11 amino acids. From germline, CDR1 is GTSNPN and CDR2 SVGIG (reference sequence). CDR3 bases: TGTGCCTGGAGTTTTAACACTGAAGCTTTCTTT. Translation: CAWSFNTEAFF.

The rearrangement links TRBV27 to TRBJ2-7; the match to TRBD1 covers 8 bases. CDR1 and CDR2 from the germline V gene are MNHEY and SMNVEV (reference sequence). There are 14 residues in the CDR3. CDR3 coding DNA: TGTACAAGCCAAAGTAGGACAGGGCCCTACGAGCAGTACTTC. Translated: CTSQSRTGPYEQYF.

The chain uses TRBV25-1 and TRBJ1-6; 7 bases match TRBD1. V trimming: 6 bases; J trimming: 10 bases; junction bases outside the gene matches: 6. Germline V gene sequence: CDR1 MGHDK, CDR2 SYGVNS. CDR3 size: 13 residues. DNA of the CDR3: TGTGCCAGCAGGTGGACAGGTACCTCACCCCTCCACTTT. Translation: CASRWTGTSPLHF.

This rearrangement joins TRBV6-5 to TRBJ2-7; no clear D gene. Trimming left V 7 bases short and J 4 bases short, with 11 bases between. CDR3 size: 12 residues. Germline CDR1 is MNHEY and CDR2 is SVGAGI. CDR3: CASKSQEYEQYF. CDR3 bases: TGTGCCAGCAAATCTCAAGAATACGAGCAGTACTTC.

The V and J genes are TRBV30 and TRBJ2-2, with 7 bases that match TRBD1. V trimming: 2 bases; J trimming: 5 bases; junction bases outside the gene matches: 14. Germline V gene lookup returns CDR1 GTSNPN and CDR2 SVGIG (reference sequence). CDR3 length: 17 residues. The DNA for the CDR3 is TGTGCCTGGAGTCCGTCGCCGGCAGGGGGAATAACCGGGGAGCTGTTTTTT. Amino acid sequence: CAWSPSPAGGITGELFF.

This chain uses TRBV4-1 with TRBJ2-7; 7 bases line up with TRBD1. Germline trimming cut 5 bases from V and 1 base from J; bases unmatched to any gene: 17. The CDR3 contains 18 residues. CDR1 is MGHRA, CDR2 YSYEKL, per germline. CDR3 bases: TGCGCCAGCAGCTACACGTTACAGGGGCCGGAGGCATCCTACGAGCAGTACTTC. Its translation is CASSYTLQGPEASYEQYF.

The CDR3: CASSLTRLREGSYEQYF. The CDR3, as DNA: TGCGCCAGCAGCCTAACCCGACTCCGCGAGGGCTCCTACGAGCAGTACTTC. The gene calls are TRBV5-1 and TRBJ2-7, with D maybe TRBD2 (5 bases). Germline CDR1 is SGHRS and CDR2 is YFSETQ. The CDR3 spans 17 residues. V was pared by 4 bases and J by 0 bases, with 20 bases between.

CDR3 in DNA: TGTGCCAGCAGCTTAAGTGGGCTAGCGGGGGCCTACAATGAGCAGTTCTTC. This gives the protein CASSLSGLAGAYNEQFF. The J gene is TRBJ2-1, the V gene TRBV7-3; 10 bases are shared with TRBD2. The CDR3 is 17 residues long. Germline CDR1 reads SGHTA; CDR2 reads FQGTGA. J was trimmed by 2 bases and V by 1 base; bases with no gene match: 5.

The rearrangement links TRBV2 to TRBJ2-7, with TRBD2 matching 11 bases. The V segment lost 3 bases and the J segment 3 bases; nucleotides outside the gene matches: 10. This CDR3 comprises 17 residues. Germline V gives CDR1 SNHLY, CDR2 FYNNEI. The DNA for the CDR3 is TGTGCCAGCAGTGATGAGGTTCTAGCGGGAGGAGACTACGAGCAGTACTTC. It translates to CASSDEVLAGGDYEQYF.